This is a list of T cell receptor beta chains from one sample in a study of cytomegalovirus exposure and HLA in healthy donors. Clones were sequenced by immunoSEQ multiplex PCR, and TCRdb holds only the in-frame ones, with some missing. This table has some 120,000 clones, around 85% appearing once. The specimen sequenced was PBMCs. Receptors originate from a woman aged 25 to 39 in good health and CMV-seronegative. CDR3s include the opening cysteine and the closing phenylalanine or tryptophan. D genes are given only for firm matches. The size entry is marked missing in some rows and otherwise reads once, few, many or a size class.

D	V	J	size	DNA	CDR3
.	TRBV5-1	TRBJ1-3	.	TGCGCCAGCAGCTTGGAAGCGGCAGGCTCTGGAAACACCATATATTTT	CASSLEAAGSGNTIYF
TRBD2	TRBV6-5	TRBJ2-5	.	TGTGCCAGCAGATCGACTAGCGGGGTTGTTGAGACCCAGTACTTC	CASRSTSGVVETQYF
TRBD2	TRBV18	TRBJ2-7	.	TGTGCCAGCTCACTCCCTGGAGCGGGGGGTTTCTACGAGCAGTACTTC	CASSLPGAGGFYEQYF
.	TRBV6-7	TRBJ2-7	.	TGTGCCAGCAGCGGGACCTACGAGCAGTACTTC	CASSGTYEQYF
TRBD1	TRBV10-3	TRBJ2-3	.	TGTGCCACCAAACTGCAGGGGGCGAGGGCAGATACGCAGTATTTT	CATKLQGARADTQYF
TRBD1	TRBV27	TRBJ1-2	.	TGTGCCAGCAGTTCCACGCAGACAGGGGGCGCATATGGCTACACCTTC	CASSSTQTGGAYGYTF
.	TRBV6-1	TRBJ1-5	.	TGTGCCAGCAACGGGGGGAATCAGCCCCAGCATTTT	CASNGGNQPQHF
.	TRBV6-5	TRBJ1-6	.	TGTGCCAGCAGCTCACAACAGGGTAATTCACCCCTCCACTTT	CASSSQQGNSPLHF
.	TRBV30	TRBJ1-2	few	TGTGCCTGGAATAAAGGGGTAGGGGCTACCTATGGCTACACCTTC	CAWNKGVGATYGYTF
.	TRBV11-3	TRBJ1-2	medium-sized	TGTGCCAGCAGCTTAGTTTCAGATTATGGCTACACCTTC	CASSLVSDYGYTF
TRBD2	TRBV6-1	TRBJ2-3	.	TGTGCCAGCAGGACGGGACTAGAGCCAGATACGCAGTATTTT	CASRTGLEPDTQYF
.	TRBV15	TRBJ2-5	.	TGTGCCACCAGCTCCGATGGGGAGCTCCAAGAGACCCAGTACTTC	CATSSDGELQETQYF
.	TRBV6-1	TRBJ1-4	.	TGTGCCAGCCGGGGGGGCTATACCCTTAATGAAAAACTGTTTTTT	CASRGGYTLNEKLFF
TRBD1	TRBV5-1	TRBJ1-4	.	TGTGCCAGCAGCCATTTGACAGGGTCAGATGAAAAACTGTTTTTT	CASSHLTGSDEKLFF
.	TRBV5-8	TRBJ2-5	.	TGTGCCAGCAGCAGCACCCCAGGGAATGGGGAGACCCAGTACTTC	CASSSTPGNGETQYF
.	TRBV19	TRBJ2-7	.	TGTGCCAGTAGCCAAATCGGGACACATGGCCGCTACGAGCAGTACTTC	CASSQIGTHGRYEQYF
.	TRBV19	TRBJ1-2	.	TGTGCCAGTAGTATAACTGGGGGCGCAGATGGCTACACCTTC	CASSITGGADGYTF
.	TRBV7-9	TRBJ1-1	.	TGTGCCAGCAGCTTCAGACAGATTAACACTGAAGCTTTCTTT	CASSFRQINTEAFF
TRBD1	TRBV4-3	TRBJ2-5	.	TGCGCCAGCAGCCAAGAAGGCAGGGGGCGTGAGACCCAGTACTTC	CASSQEGRGRETQYF
.	TRBV5-1	TRBJ2-5	.	TGCGCCAGCAGCTTTAGGCGGGACAGTAAAGAGACCCAGTACTTC	CASSFRRDSKETQYF
.	TRBV19	TRBJ2-6	.	TGTGCCAGTAGTGCGCAGGCCGCCAACGTCCTGACTTTC	CASSAQAANVLTF
TRBD2	TRBV2	TRBJ2-4	.	TGTGCCAGCAGTGTATCGGGGGGAGCCAAAAACATTCAGTACTTC	CASSVSGGAKNIQYF
.	TRBV7-9	TRBJ2-5	few	TGTGCCAGCAGCGAGCAGCGAGGGCTTGAGACCCAGTACTTC	CASSEQRGLETQYF
TRBD1	TRBV6-5	TRBJ1-2	.	TGTGCCAGCAGTAGGACAGGAACTAACTATGGCTACACCTTC	CASSRTGTNYGYTF
.	TRBV2	TRBJ2-6	.	TGTGCCAGCAGTTGGGGGCAGTTCTCTGGGGCCAACGTCCTGACTTTC	CASSWGQFSGANVLTF
.	TRBV25-1	TRBJ2-3	.	TGTGCCAGCAGTGAGGGCCGGGACTTCCCCCCAGATACGCAGTATTTT	CASSEGRDFPPDTQYF
TRBD1	TRBV5-1	TRBJ2-1	.	TGCGCCAGCAGCTTGGAGGACAGGTTCTCCTACAATGAGCAGTTCTTC	CASSLEDRFSYNEQFF
.	TRBV27	TRBJ1-5	many	TGTGCCAGCATACGAGCAGGGAATCAGCCCCAGCATTTT	CASIRAGNQPQHF
.	TRBV7-2	TRBJ1-5	.	TGTGCCAGCAGCTCCCAGGGGAGCAGTCAGCCCCAGCATTTT	CASSSQGSSQPQHF
.	TRBV5-8	TRBJ2-7	.	TGTGCCAGCAGCTTGGGGTTAGCGGCATACTACGAGCAGTACTTC	CASSLGLAAYYEQYF
.	TRBV7-2	TRBJ2-7	.	TGTGCCAGCAGCCGAACCACTTACGAGCAGTACTTC	CASSRTTYEQYF
TRBD1	TRBV15	TRBJ2-1	once	TGTGCCACCAGCAGAGACTGGGGACAGGTAGCAAATGAGCAGTTCTTC	CATSRDWGQVANEQFF
.	TRBV19	TRBJ1-6	.	TGTGCCAGTAGTATAGTGGGGGGTGGAAATTCACCCCTCCACTTT	CASSIVGGGNSPLHF
.	TRBV6-5	TRBJ2-5	.	TGTGCCAGCAGTCACTTAAGATCTACCGAACAAGAGACCCAGTACTTC	CASSHLRSTEQETQYF
.	TRBV15	TRBJ2-4	.	TGTGCCACCAGCAGAGATGGGCATGGGGTTAGGGGTCAGTACTTC	CATSRDGHGVRGQYF
.	TRBV6-6	TRBJ1-2	.	TGTGCCAGCAGTTACAGAGGGATAGGCTATGGCTACACCTTC	CASSYRGIGYGYTF
.	TRBV19	TRBJ1-5	once	TGTGCCAGTAGGGGGACAACAGGGCGCAATCAGCCCCAGCATTTT	CASRGTTGRNQPQHF
TRBD2	TRBV29-1	TRBJ2-7	few	TGCAGCATAACTAGCGGTGTATACGAGCAGTACTTC	CSITSGVYEQYF
.	TRBV18	TRBJ1-2	.	TGTGCCAGCTCATTCACCCGAGAAGCTAACTATGGCTACACCTTC	CASSFTREANYGYTF
TRBD2	TRBV6-1	TRBJ2-2	few	TGTGCCAGCAGTCAGCGGGGGGCGAACACCGGGGAGCTGTTTTTT	CASSQRGANTGELFF
TRBD1	TRBV5-5	TRBJ1-6	.	TGTGCCAGCAGCTCCTACAGGGGCTCAGACTCACCCCTCCACTTT	CASSSYRGSDSPLHF
TRBD1	TRBV29-1	TRBJ2-1	.	TGCAGCATAGAACCGGGACAGGCCGTCTATGAGCAGTTCTTC	CSIEPGQAVYEQFF
.	TRBV4-2	TRBJ2-3	.	TGTGCCAGCAGCCAAGATGCGGCCACAGATACGCAGTATTTT	CASSQDAATDTQYF
.	TRBV7-8	TRBJ2-1	.	TGTGCCAGCAGCTTACGGAGGGGGGGCGCCTACAATGAGCAGTTCTTC	CASSLRRGGAYNEQFF
TRBD1	TRBV9	TRBJ1-3	.	TGTGCCAGCAGCCCCCCACAGGGGCCTTCCTCTGGAAACACCATATATTTT	CASSPPQGPSSGNTIYF
.	TRBV4-3	TRBJ2-3	few	TGCGCCAGCAGCCAAGATCTGGGGGGGGGCATGGCAGATACGCAGTATTTT	CASSQDLGGGMADTQYF
TRBD1	TRBV7-2	TRBJ2-6	.	TGTGCCAGCAGCACAACGACAGGGACCGCTTCTGGGGCCAACGTCCTGACTTTC	CASSTTTGTASGANVLTF
TRBD2	TRBV11-2	TRBJ2-4	.	TGTGCCAGCAGCCAACTGGGACTAGCGGGGGGGAACATTCAGTACTTC	CASSQLGLAGGNIQYF
TRBD2	TRBV6-4	TRBJ2-3	.	TGTGCCAGCAGTGCCCGACTAGCGGGGGACACAGATACGCAGTATTTT	CASSARLAGDTDTQYF
TRBD1	TRBV27	TRBJ2-7	.	TGTGCCAGCAGTCCCCGAACAGGGGGCCCTCGGGGGGAGCAGTACTTC	CASSPRTGGPRGEQYF
TRBD1	TRBV5-1	TRBJ2-7	few	TGCGCCAGCAGCTCCACAGGGGGCTCCCACGAGCAGTACTTC	CASSSTGGSHEQYF
TRBD1	TRBV4-3	TRBJ1-5	.	TGCGCCAGCAGCCAAGATTTTTCCGCAGGGGGCGCTGGGCACCCCCAGCATTTT	CASSQDFSAGGAGHPQHF
TRBD2	TRBV6-5	TRBJ2-1	.	TGTGCCAGCAGTTCCCCGGGACTACCCTCCTACAATGAGCAGTTCTTC	CASSSPGLPSYNEQFF
.	TRBV6-1	TRBJ1-2	.	TGTGCCAGCAGTGCTCTTGATCGGTCCAACTATGGCTACACCTTC	CASSALDRSNYGYTF